This T cell receptor (beta chain) originates from a study of OX40 agonist ivuxolimab in advanced cancers. About the study as a whole: Ivuxolimab, which targeted the costimulatory receptor OX40 (CD134), was an agonistic, fully human IgG2 monoclonal antibody. Intravenous ivuxolimab was administered to patients every 2 weeks at six dose levels: 0.01, 0.1, 0.3, 1.5, 3 and 10 mg/kg. Among the roughly 50 dose-escalation patients, around 20 had hepatocellular carcinoma, roughly 15 melanoma, 9 renal cell carcinoma and 9 head and neck cancer. A male proportion of almost 85% and a mean age of around 60 years, ranging from roughly 23 to 79, were recorded for the dose-escalation cohort. Prior anti-PD-1, anti-PD-L1 or anti-CTLA-4 therapy was permitted, and approximately 40% of dose-escalation patients had received checkpoint inhibitors. Partial responses occurred in three dose-escalation patients: two with cutaneous melanoma and one with hepatocellular carcinoma. The point of sequencing TCRbeta in the periphery was to test whether ivuxolimab changed TCR sequence diversity and drove clonal T-cell expansion. The paper describes the monotherapy dose-escalation part (N = 52 patients) of the phase I trial of ivuxolimab. The paper's findings and limits, for the study overall: Antigen specificity was not determined for the clonally expanded peripheral T cells. At doses of 0.1 to 3.0 mg/kg, clonal expansion of both CD4+ and CD8+ T cells in blood was seen between baseline and week 6. After ivuxolimab, more expanded clones were found on average in CD8+ T cells than in CD4+ T cells. In the 0.1-3.0 mg/kg groups, partial responders had among the lowest normalized peripheral clonal expansion, particularly in CD8+ T cells. Low levels of normalized T-cell clonal expansion were also seen in some patients who did not respond.

Patients with autoimmune disease history or receiving systemic immunosuppression were excluded from the trial. Peripheral blood for TCR sequencing was drawn from every dose cohort at baseline, at cycle 4 day 1 and at cycle 7 day 1. The samples were taken from a phase I, first-in-human, multicenter, open-label dose-escalation trial of ivuxolimab. The trial enrolled adults with locally advanced or metastatic head and neck squamous cell, hepatocellular, melanoma or renal cell carcinoma. Before TCR sequencing, CD4+ and CD8+ T cells were separately sorted from peripheral blood. Note on this clone: Its antigen has not been determined. Within one base of it there is no much larger clone, and no base qualities were kept.

Genomic DNA was isolated from the sorted cells so that the TCRbeta CDR3 region could be sequenced. The immunoSEQ Assay was used for sequencing of TCRbeta CDR3 regions. Here the immuneACCESS table is served through TCRdb, limited to in-frame sequences with V and J called. Missing clones are a known gap in these copies; in checked studies unresolved V genes cover under half, and the rest lacks a known reason. This sample lists nearly 35,000 clones; about 90% were detected once. The ten largest clones represent about 33% of the sample. V gives up 9 bases and J gives up 0 bases, and the segment between their germline ends measures 15 bases. The germline V gene encodes CDR1 SEHNR and CDR2 FQNEAQ (reference sequence). From cysteine to phenylalanine, the CDR3 is 15 amino acids long. Left in the record is the CDR3 DNA by itself, 45 bases read in frame from the first base.

The TCR sequence derives from an adult with an advanced solid tumor such as melanoma, head and neck, liver or kidney cancer. The chain was built from TRBV7-9 and TRBJ2-1, with the D gene not clear enough to name. Sequencing was performed on CD4+ or CD8+ T cells sorted from blood, taken in a trial of the OX40 agonist ivuxolimab. In nucleotide form, the sequence is TGTGCCAGTTCACACACTGATACCTCCTACAATGAGCAGTTCTTC. Its protein is CASSHTDTSYNEQFF.